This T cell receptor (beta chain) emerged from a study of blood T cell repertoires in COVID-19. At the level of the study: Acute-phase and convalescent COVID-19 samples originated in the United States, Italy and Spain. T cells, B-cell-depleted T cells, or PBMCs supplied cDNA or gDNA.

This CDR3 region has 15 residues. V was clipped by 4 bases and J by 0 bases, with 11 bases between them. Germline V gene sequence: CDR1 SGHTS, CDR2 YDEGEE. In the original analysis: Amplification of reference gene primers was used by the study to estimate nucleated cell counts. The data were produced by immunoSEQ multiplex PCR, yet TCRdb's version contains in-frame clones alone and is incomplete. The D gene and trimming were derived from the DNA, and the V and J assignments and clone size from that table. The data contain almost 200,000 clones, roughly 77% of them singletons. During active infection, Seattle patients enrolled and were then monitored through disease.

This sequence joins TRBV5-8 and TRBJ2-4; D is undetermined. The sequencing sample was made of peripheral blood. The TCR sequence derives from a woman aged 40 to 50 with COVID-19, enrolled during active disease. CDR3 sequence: CASSRSTLAKNIQYF. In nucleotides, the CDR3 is TGTGCCAGCAGCCGATCGACACTAGCCAAAAACATTCAGTACTTC.